Listed here are 2 T cell receptor beta chains from one sample, sequenced in a study of CD8 T cells in Susac syndrome. Reverse transcription of roughly 0.45 to 1 ug RNA used random hexamers. TCRdb re-derived calls from the immunoSEQ multiplex PCR reads in MiXCR, one entry per CDR3 protein. Of roughly 400,000 distinct CDR3 sequences listed, about 85% are singletons. Sequencing was performed on CD8+ T cells from PBMCs. Receptor source: a human donor with multiple sclerosis.

The V call is TRBV28, the J call TRBJ2-1, with D perhaps TRBD1 (5 bases). Germline V gene data show CDR1 as MDHEN and CDR2 as SYDVKM. The CDR3 has 13 residues. V was shortened by 6 bases and J by 10 bases, with 16 bases between the two germline ends. The CDR3 region is CASRNLGAYEQFF. The DNA for the CDR3 is TGTGCCAGCAGGAATTTAGGGGCCTACGAGCAGTTCTTC.

The chain combines TRBV19 with TRBJ1-1; D uncertain. CDR1 LNHDA and CDR2 SQIVND come from the germline V gene (reference sequence). The CDR3 loop spans 14 amino acids. V was cut by 1 base and J by 4 bases, with 10 bases left in between. CDR3 protein: CASSIGAGSTEAFF. The CDR3 DNA reads TGTGCCAGTAGTATAGGTGCGGGGAGCACTGAAGCTTTCTTT.